This T cell receptor beta chain was observed in a study of blood T cell repertoires in COVID-19. Profiled with immunoSEQ multiplex PCR; TCRdb holds only in-frame clones, not every one. Here the sample spans 250,000 to 350,000 clones, 70% to 85% being singletons. This CDR3 is built from 14 residues. V lost 5 bases, J lost 0 bases, and 14 bases lay in between. Germline CDR1 reads SQVTM; CDR2 reads ANQGSEA. The genes are TRBV29-1 and TRBJ2-7; TRBD2 might be the D (6 bases). The receptor was isolated from a human donor with COVID-19, enrolled during active disease. The donor label of this sample is uncertain. The specimen sequenced was peripheral blood. This CDR3 reads CSVYGTGSSYEQYF. The CDR3 nucleotides read TGCAGCGTTTACGGGACCGGGAGCTCCTACGAGCAGTACTTC.